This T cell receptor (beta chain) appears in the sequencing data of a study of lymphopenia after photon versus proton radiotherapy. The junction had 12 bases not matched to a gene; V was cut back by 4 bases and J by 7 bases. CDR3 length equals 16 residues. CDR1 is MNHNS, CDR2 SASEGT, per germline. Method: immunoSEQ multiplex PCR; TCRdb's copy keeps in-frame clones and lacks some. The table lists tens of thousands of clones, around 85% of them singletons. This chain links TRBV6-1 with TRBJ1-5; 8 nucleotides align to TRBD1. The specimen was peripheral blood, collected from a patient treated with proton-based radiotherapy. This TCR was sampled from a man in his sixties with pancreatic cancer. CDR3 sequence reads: CASSAQDRGRHQPQHF. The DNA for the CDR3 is TGTGCCAGCAGTGCTCAAGACAGGGGTCGACACCAGCCCCAGCATTTT.